A selection of T cell receptor beta chains follows, all from one sample in a study of spatial heterogeneity in lung cancer. From the 5' RACE reads, TCRdb called clonotypes with MiXCR, one entry per CDR3 protein. The table lists about 13,000 distinct CDR3 sequences, 3% to 4.5% of them singletons. This sample comprised PBMCs, obtained at surgery. These receptors all come from a male donor with early-stage non-small cell lung cancer. Both conserved end residues are part of each CDR3. A D gene is named only where the DNA matches it firmly. Clone size is given as once, few or many counts, or a class when the clone is expanded.

D gene: NA; clone size: many; J gene: TRBJ2-3; V gene: TRBV7-6; CDR3 DNA: TGTGCCAGCAGCTTAGTCGGCGGACTTTACACAGATACGCAGTATTTT; CDR3 protein: CASSLVGGLYTDTQYF
D gene: NA; clone size: many; J gene: TRBJ1-5; V gene: TRBV28; CDR3 DNA: TGTGCCAGCAGTTTTTGGGGGCTCGCCCATAGCAATCAGCCCCAGCATTTT; CDR3 protein: CASSFWGLAHSNQPQHF
D gene: TRBD2; clone size: many; J gene: TRBJ2-1; V gene: TRBV20-1; CDR3 DNA: TGCAGTGCTAGAGAAGCTAGCGGGAGAGAGAGATACAATGAGCAGTTCTTC; CDR3 protein: CSAREASGRERYNEQFF
D gene: NA; clone size: many; J gene: TRBJ2-1; V gene: TRBV7-9; CDR3 DNA: TGTGCCAGCCGCTCCGCGGTTACGGGAAATGAGCAGTTCTTC; CDR3 protein: CASRSAVTGNEQFF
D gene: NA; clone size: many; J gene: TRBJ2-1; V gene: TRBV7-9; CDR3 DNA: TGTGCCAGCAGCTTAGTCCCAGCGAATGAGCAGTTCTTC; CDR3 protein: CASSLVPANEQFF
D gene: NA; clone size: many; J gene: TRBJ2-3; V gene: TRBV7-7; CDR3 DNA: TGTGCCAGCAGCACCCCATACATGTTAGGGTGGGAAGTCACAGATACGCAGTATTTT; CDR3 protein: CASSTPYMLGWEVTDTQYF
D gene: TRBD2; clone size: many; J gene: TRBJ2-5; V gene: TRBV5-6; CDR3 DNA: TGTGCCAGCAGCGCCGGACTAGCGGAGACCCAGTACTTC; CDR3 protein: CASSAGLAETQYF
D gene: NA; clone size: many; J gene: TRBJ2-1; V gene: TRBV11-2; CDR3 DNA: TGTGCCAGCAGCTTAGATCCATTCAATGAGCAGTTCTTC; CDR3 protein: CASSLDPFNEQFF
D gene: TRBD2; clone size: many; J gene: TRBJ2-3; V gene: TRBV20-1; CDR3 DNA: TGCAGTGCCTCATCAGGACTAGCGGGAGAGGCAGATACGCAGTATTTT; CDR3 protein: CSASSGLAGEADTQYF
D gene: NA; clone size: many; J gene: TRBJ1-1; V gene: TRBV7-8; CDR3 DNA: TGTGCCAGCAGCTTAGGCCCCCAGAACACTGAAGCTTTCTTT; CDR3 protein: CASSLGPQNTEAFF
D gene: TRBD1; clone size: many; J gene: TRBJ2-3; V gene: TRBV6-5; CDR3 DNA: TGTGCCAGCAGTCCCCAGGGGGTCGCTGCGGGTACGCAGTATTTT; CDR3 protein: CASSPQGVAAGTQYF
D gene: NA; clone size: many; J gene: TRBJ2-2; V gene: TRBV28; CDR3 DNA: TGTGCCAGCAGCTCCAGAGGCACCGGGGAGCTGTTTTTT; CDR3 protein: CASSSRGTGELFF
D gene: TRBD2; clone size: many; J gene: TRBJ2-1; V gene: TRBV2; CDR3 DNA: TGTGCCAGCAGGCCCCGAACTAGCGGAGGCTACAATGAGCAGTTCTTC; CDR3 protein: CASRPRTSGGYNEQFF
D gene: TRBD1; clone size: many; J gene: TRBJ2-1; V gene: TRBV4-3; CDR3 DNA: TGCGCCAGCAGCAACCGGGACAGGGGAAATGAGCAGTTCTTC; CDR3 protein: CASSNRDRGNEQFF
D gene: NA; clone size: many; J gene: TRBJ1-3; V gene: TRBV28; CDR3 DNA: TGTGCCAGCAGTCCCTCGGACTTCTCCTCTGGAAACACCATATATTTT; CDR3 protein: CASSPSDFSSGNTIYF
D gene: NA; clone size: many; J gene: TRBJ2-6; V gene: TRBV7-2; CDR3 DNA: TGTGCCAGCAGCTTAGCCTCGATTTTCACCAACGTCCTGACTTTC; CDR3 protein: CASSLASIFTNVLTF